Shown below are 28 T cell receptor beta chains from a single sample sequenced in a study of T cells in tuberculosis. Thawed, overnight-rested PBMC were stained with GMM-loaded CD1B tetramer, viability dye and anti-CD3, then sorted. The CD1B tetramers carried C32 glucose monomycolate purified from Rhodococcus equi. This table comes from immunoSEQ multiplex PCR, and its TCRdb copy is limited to in-frame clones, with some not included. The table lists around 60,000 clones, 65% to 90% of them singletons. The specimen was CD1b-GMM tetramer-negative cells sorted from PBMCs. The source of these receptors is an adult woman with latent tuberculosis.

This chain joins TRBV6-1 and TRBJ1-2; D remains ambiguous. CDR1 and CDR2 from the germline V gene are MNHNS and SASEGT. The CDR3 spans 14 residues. Deletions cut 7 bases from V and 6 bases from J, with 18 bases between. The CDR3 region is CASILDPAGDGYTF. CDR3 bases: TGTGCCAGCATCCTGGACCCGGCGGGTGATGGCTACACCTTC.

J is TRBJ2-3 and V is TRBV11-2; no firm D call. Trimming pared 2 bases from V and 6 bases from J, leaving 6 bases between. This CDR3 is 12 amino acids long. Germline loops: CDR1 SGHAT, CDR2 FQNNGV. The CDR3 loop is CASSLSGDTQYF. Written as DNA, the CDR3 is TGTGCCAGCAGCTTATCCGGGGATACGCAGTATTTT.

The chain carries TRBV5-1 and TRBJ2-3, with D perhaps TRBD2 (6 bases). Germline V gene lookup returns CDR1 SGHRS and CDR2 YFSETQ. The germline V and J ends were trimmed by 6 bases and 0 bases, with 14 bases remaining between them. This CDR3 comprises 15 residues. The CDR3, as DNA: TGCGCCAGCAACCCTTTTGCGGGAAGCACAGATACGCAGTATTTT. Residues: CASNPFAGSTDTQYF.

This clone appeared a few times. The chain employs TRBV5-1 and TRBJ1-2; TRBD1 is a possible D gene (6 bases). The CDR3 consists of 12 residues. V lost 4 bases to trimming and J lost 5 bases, with 9 bases between them. In germline, CDR1 is SGHRS, CDR2 YFSETQ. In DNA, the CDR3 is TGCGCCAGCAGCGAGCAGGGGTATGGCTACACCTTC. The encoded protein is CASSEQGYGYTF.

The genes are TRBV7-8 and TRBJ1-1, with D hard to call. The CDR3 totals 15 residues. Germline loops: CDR1 SGHVS, CDR2 FQNEAQ. Deletions cut 3 bases from V and 4 bases from J, with 15 bases between. DNA of the CDR3: TGTGCCAGCAGCTTCATTAGAGGGCGGACCACTGAAGCTTTCTTT. It translates to CASSFIRGRTTEAFF. Full variable domain (missing parts from reference TRBV7-8 and TRBJ1-1): GAGVSQSPRYKVAKRGQDVALRCDPISGHVSLFWYQQALGQGPEFLTYFQNEAQLDKSGLPSDRFFAERPEGSVSTLKIQRTQQEDSAVYLCASSFIRGRTTEAFFGQGTRLTVV.

The chain carries TRBV11-3 and TRBJ2-2; the D gene is possibly TRBD1 (6 bases). V was clipped by 1 base and J by 1 base, with 7 bases between them. Germline assignment: CDR1 SGHNT and CDR2 YENEEA. The CDR3 is made up of 15 amino acids. This chain's CDR3 is CASSLGGGNTGELFF. Here the CDR3 DNA reads TGTGCCAGCAGCTTAGGAGGGGGGAACACCGGGGAGCTGTTTTTT.

V is TRBV28 and J is TRBJ1-3; possibly TRBD1 for D (6 bases). The CDR3 length is 13 residues. CDR1 is MDHEN, CDR2 SYDVKM, per germline. V was shortened by 11 bases and J by 6 bases, with 17 bases between the two germline ends. CDR3 bases: TGTGCCGGGAACAGGGCTGCTGAAAACACCATATATTTT. Its protein product is CAGNRAAENTIYF.

V gene TRBV4-2 combines with J gene TRBJ2-5, with TRBD2 matching over 14 bases. The CDR3 is made up of 15 amino acids. Germline V gene data show CDR1 as LGHNA and CDR2 as YNFKEQ. V lost 5 bases and J lost 3; bases outside the gene matches: 2. CDR3 sequence: CASSSGLAGEETQYF. The CDR3 coding sequence is TGTGCCAGCAGCTCGGGACTAGCGGGAGAAGAGACCCAGTACTTC.

CDR3: CASSPRGEPQHF. The CDR3 DNA sequence: TGTGCCAGCAGCCCCCGGGGGGAGCCCCAGCATTTT. This chain connects TRBV7-9 to TRBJ1-5, with TRBD1 as a possible D gene (5 bases). CDR3 size: 12 residues. Germline V gives CDR1 SEHNR, CDR2 FQNEAQ (reference sequence). Trimming took 5 bases from V and 8 from J, leaving 10 bases between them.

The chain has TRBV27 and TRBJ2-1; 12 nucleotides align to TRBD2. The CDR3 loop spans 17 amino acids. J was trimmed by 2 bases and V by 3 bases; bases with no gene match: 5. Looked up from germline, CDR1 is MNHEY and CDR2 is SMNVEV (reference sequence). The DNA for the CDR3 is TGTGCCAGCAGTTTCCCCCGACTAGCGGGAGCCTACAATGAGCAGTTCTTC. It is translated as CASSFPRLAGAYNEQFF.

The V and J genes are TRBV30 and TRBJ1-5, with D tentatively TRBD1 (5 bases). Trimming cost V 5 bases and J 2 bases, with 10 bases left between them. Germline-derived CDR1 and CDR2 are GTSNPN and SVGIG (reference sequence). The CDR3 length is 13 residues. The CDR3 coding sequence is TGTGCCTGGGGTTCGGGGGGCAATCAGCCCCAGCATTTT. Translating gives CAWGSGGNQPQHF.

The chain links TRBV27 to TRBJ2-3, with 10 bases lining up with TRBD2. Germline assignment: CDR1 MNHEY and CDR2 SMNVEV (reference sequence). With V trimmed by 3 bases and J by 1 base, 7 bases remained unmatched. CDR3 size: 17 residues. CDR3 sequence: CASSFSGRAPGTDTQYF. CDR3 sequence (DNA): TGTGCCAGCAGTTTCAGCGGGAGGGCCCCCGGCACAGATACGCAGTATTTT.

The chain employs TRBV2 and TRBJ2-7; a weak D match, TRBD2 (5 bases). This CDR3 is 12 amino acids long. In germline, CDR1 is SNHLY, CDR2 FYNNEI. Trimming removed 4 bases from V and 8 bases from J, with 12 bases in between. CDR3 amino acids: CASSAGGSKQYF. The CDR3 DNA reads as TGTGCCAGCAGTGCCGGCGGGTCAAAGCAGTACTTC.

In its sample, this clone was seen a few times. The V gene is TRBV5-4, the J gene TRBJ2-3, with a possible D match to TRBD1 (5 bases). V lost 0 bases and J 10 bases, leaving 12 bases between the germline ends. The germline V gene has CDR1 SGHNT and CDR2 YYREEE (reference sequence). This CDR3 is 13 amino acids long. CDR3 protein: CASSLEGVGAQYF. The CDR3 nucleotides are TGTGCCAGCAGCTTGGAAGGGGTTGGGGCGCAGTATTTT.

The CDR3 loop reads CASGQGIRTEAFF. The CDR3 DNA reads TGTGCCAGCGGACAGGGGATTAGGACTGAAGCTTTCTTT. The J gene is TRBJ1-1, the V gene TRBV27; 9 bases fit TRBD1. CDR3 length: 13 amino acids. Trimming removed 8 bases from V and 5 bases from J; junction bases left unmatched: 6. The germline V gene encodes CDR1 MNHEY and CDR2 SMNVEV (reference sequence).

This clone was observed a handful of times. The V and J genes are TRBV5-1 and TRBJ1-1; D call uncertain. Trimming took off 3 bases at V and 0 bases at J, with 12 bases between the two ends. CDR3 length: 15 residues. Germline V lookup: CDR1 SGHRS, CDR2 YFSETQ. CDR3 sequence (DNA): TGCGCCAGCAGCTCGGGGTCGTATATGAACACTGAAGCTTTCTTT. Amino acids: CASSSGSYMNTEAFF.

The chain links TRBV2 to TRBJ2-7, with 7 bases matching TRBD1. Germline trimming cut 1 base from V and 4 bases from J; bases unmatched to any gene: 1. Germline-derived CDR1 and CDR2 are SNHLY and FYNNEI. The CDR3 is made up of 13 amino acids. Here the CDR3 DNA reads TGTGCCAGCAGTGAAGGGGACAGTTACGAGCAGTACTTC. Encoded protein: CASSEGDSYEQYF.

The CDR3 protein is CASRWAGTNEKLFF. The CDR3 DNA sequence: TGTGCCAGCAGGTGGGCAGGGACTAATGAAAAACTGTTTTTT. The chain carries TRBV2 and TRBJ1-4, with D possibly TRBD1 on 5 matching bases. Trimming removed 6 bases from V and 2 bases from J, with 10 bases in between. The CDR3 is 14 residues long. Germline CDR1 and CDR2: SNHLY and FYNNEI.

In its sample, this clone was seen a few times. V gene TRBV27 combines with J gene TRBJ1-3; no reliable D call. Looked up from germline, CDR1 is MNHEY and CDR2 is SMNVEV (reference sequence). Trimming removed 4 bases from V and 4 bases from J, with 11 bases in between. This CDR3 comprises 14 residues. The CDR3 bases are TGTGCCAGCAGTTCCATCGGAGGAGGAAACACCATATATTTT. This translates into CASSSIGGGNTIYF.

This clone was picked up a small number of times. The genes are TRBV4-3 and TRBJ1-5; D possibly corresponds to TRBD1 (6 bases). CDR3 size: 16 residues. Germline loops: CDR1 LGHNA, CDR2 YSLEER. V shed 0 bases and J shed 7 bases, with 16 bases lying between them. The CDR3 DNA is TGCGCCAGCAGCCAAGACATTCAGGTGCAGGGGCAGCCCCAGCATTTT. This translates into CASSQDIQVQGQPQHF.

This chain connects TRBV5-6 to TRBJ2-1, with 13 bases identical to TRBD2. The CDR3 runs 16 residues. Germline V CDR1 and CDR2: SGHDT, YYEEEE. The V and J ends lost 2 bases and 8 bases, in that order; junction bases with no gene match: 7. The CDR3 sequence: CASSFRTSGGADEQFF. The CDR3, as DNA: TGTGCCAGCAGCTTTCGAACTAGCGGGGGGGCCGATGAGCAGTTCTTC.

The rearrangement joins TRBV9 to TRBJ2-5; D may be TRBD2 (5 bases). Germline V gives CDR1 SGDLS, CDR2 YYNGEE. The CDR3 spans 16 residues. V was trimmed by 0 bases and J by 7 bases, leaving 19 bases between them. CDR3 sequence reads: CASSVARSSSSRTQYF. The CDR3 coding sequence is TGTGCCAGCAGCGTAGCCAGGTCGTCTTCTAGCCGGACCCAGTACTTC.

In its sample, this clone was seen once. The chain joins TRBV2 to TRBJ2-1; TRBD2 agrees at 10 bases. Germline V CDR1 and CDR2: SNHLY, FYNNEI. With V trimmed by 2 bases and J by 8 bases, 18 bases remained unmatched. This CDR3 has 19 amino acids. The CDR3, as DNA: TGTGCCAGCAGTGAAAGGCCCCGGGGTAGCGGGAGGCGTGGAGATGAGCAGTTCTTC. Its protein is CASSERPRGSGRRGDEQFF.

The genes are TRBV28 and TRBJ2-7; no firm D call. Germline CDR1 is MDHEN and CDR2 is SYDVKM. The CDR3 consists of 11 residues. V lost 4 bases, J lost 1 base, and 2 bases lay in between. Here the CDR3 reads CASSSSYEQYF. The CDR3 bases are TGTGCCAGCAGTTCGTCCTACGAGCAGTACTTC.

The V call is TRBV18, the J call TRBJ2-1; 9 nucleotides match TRBD1. J gave up 13 bases and V 3 bases, and 7 bases lay outside the gene matches. The CDR3 extends over 13 amino acids. Germline-derived CDR1 and CDR2 are KGHSH and LQKENI. DNA of the CDR3: TGTGCCAGCTCACCGGTTACAGGGGGCGAACAGTTCTTC. Its translation is CASSPVTGGEQFF.

The CDR3 is CASSLGPQGFGTDTQYF. CDR3 nucleotides: TGTGCCAGCAGCTTAGGTCCCCAGGGTTTTGGCACAGATACGCAGTATTTT. The genes are TRBV11-2 and TRBJ2-3; D may be TRBD1 (5 bases). Between the trimmed V and J ends, which lost 1 base and 1 base, there was a span of 15 bases. Per germline, CDR1 SGHAT and CDR2 FQNNGV. This CDR3 region has 17 residues.

This chain uses TRBV19 with TRBJ2-3; perhaps TRBD1 as D (6 bases). The CDR3 runs to 13 residues. Trimming cost V 3 bases and J 6 bases, with 10 bases left between them. CDR1 is LNHDA and CDR2 is SQIVND in the germline V gene (reference sequence). The CDR3 nucleotides read TGTGCCAGTAGTATTACAGGGACGGATACGCAGTATTTT. Protein product: CASSITGTDTQYF.

This clone was recorded only once. The chain uses TRBV11-3 and TRBJ1-2; 8 positions agree with TRBD1. Germline V CDR1 and CDR2: SGHNT, YENEEA. This CDR3 is built from 11 residues. J gave up 13 bases and V 2 bases, and 3 bases lay outside the gene matches. The CDR3 sequence is CASSLKGTGTF. In DNA form, the CDR3 reads TGTGCCAGCAGCTTAAAGGGGACAGGCACCTTC.